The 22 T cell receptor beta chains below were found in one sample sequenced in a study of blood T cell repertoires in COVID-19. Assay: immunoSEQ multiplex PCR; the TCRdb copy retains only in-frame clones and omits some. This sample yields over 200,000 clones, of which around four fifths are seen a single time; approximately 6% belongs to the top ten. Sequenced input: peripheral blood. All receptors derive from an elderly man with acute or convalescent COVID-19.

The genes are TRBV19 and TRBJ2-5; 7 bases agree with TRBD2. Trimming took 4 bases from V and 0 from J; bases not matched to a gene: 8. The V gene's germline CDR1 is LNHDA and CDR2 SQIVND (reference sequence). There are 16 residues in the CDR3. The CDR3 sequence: CASSRGAGRYQETQYF. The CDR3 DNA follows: TGTGCCAGTAGTAGGGGAGCGGGGCGGTACCAAGAGACCCAGTACTTC.

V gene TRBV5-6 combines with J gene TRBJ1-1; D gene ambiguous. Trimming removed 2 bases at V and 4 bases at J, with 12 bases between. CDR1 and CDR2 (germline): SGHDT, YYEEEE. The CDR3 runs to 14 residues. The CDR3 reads CASSFGSGGTEAFF. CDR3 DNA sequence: TGTGCCAGCAGCTTCGGGTCCGGAGGCACTGAAGCTTTCTTT. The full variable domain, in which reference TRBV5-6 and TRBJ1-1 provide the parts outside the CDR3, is DAGVTQSPTHLIKTRGQQVTLRCSPKSGHDTVSWYQQALGQGPQFIFQYYEEEERQRGNFPDRFSGHQFPNYSSELNVNALLLGDSALYLCASSFGSGGTEAFFGQGTRLTVV.

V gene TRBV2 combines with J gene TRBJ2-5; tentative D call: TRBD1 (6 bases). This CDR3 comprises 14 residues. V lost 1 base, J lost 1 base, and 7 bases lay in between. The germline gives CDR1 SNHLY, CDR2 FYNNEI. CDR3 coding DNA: TGTGCCAGCAGTGAAGGGACAGCCCAAGAGACCCAGTACTTC. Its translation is CASSEGTAQETQYF.

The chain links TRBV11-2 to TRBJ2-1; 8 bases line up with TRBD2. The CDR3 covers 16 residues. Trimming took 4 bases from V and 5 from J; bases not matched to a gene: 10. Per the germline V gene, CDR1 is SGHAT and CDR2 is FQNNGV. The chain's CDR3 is CASSSWAREEDNEQFF. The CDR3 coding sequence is TGTGCCAGCAGCTCCTGGGCGCGGGAGGAAGACAATGAGCAGTTCTTC.

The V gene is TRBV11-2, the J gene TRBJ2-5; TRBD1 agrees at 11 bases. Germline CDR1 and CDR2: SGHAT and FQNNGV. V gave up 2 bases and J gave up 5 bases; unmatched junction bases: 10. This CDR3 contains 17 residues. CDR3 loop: CASSLLVGTGGVETQYF. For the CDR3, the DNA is TGTGCCAGCAGCTTATTAGTAGGGACAGGGGGAGTCGAGACCCAGTACTTC.

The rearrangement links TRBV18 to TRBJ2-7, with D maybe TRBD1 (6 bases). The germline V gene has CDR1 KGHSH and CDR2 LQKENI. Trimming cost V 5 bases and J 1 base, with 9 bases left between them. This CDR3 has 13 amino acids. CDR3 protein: CASSRTESYEQYF. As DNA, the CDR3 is TGTGCCAGCTCAAGGACAGAATCCTACGAGCAGTACTTC. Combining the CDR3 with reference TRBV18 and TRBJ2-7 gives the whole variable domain NAGVMQNPRHLVRRRGQEARLRCSPMKGHSHVYWYRQLPEEGLKFMVYLQKENIIDESGMPKERFSAEFPKEGPSILRIQQVVRGDSAAYFCASSRTESYEQYFGPGTRLTVT.

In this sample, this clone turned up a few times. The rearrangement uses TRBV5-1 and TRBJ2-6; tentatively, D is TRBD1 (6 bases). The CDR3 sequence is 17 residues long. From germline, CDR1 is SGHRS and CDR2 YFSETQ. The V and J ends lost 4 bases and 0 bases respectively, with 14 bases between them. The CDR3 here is CASSPETGLSGANVLTF. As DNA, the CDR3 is TGCGCCAGCAGCCCGGAAACAGGGCTCTCTGGGGCCAACGTCCTGACTTTC.

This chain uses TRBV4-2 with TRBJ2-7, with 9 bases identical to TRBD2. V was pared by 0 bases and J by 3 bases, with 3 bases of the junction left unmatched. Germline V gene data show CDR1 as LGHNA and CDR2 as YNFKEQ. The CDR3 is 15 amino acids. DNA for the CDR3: TGTGCCAGCAGCCAAGAGGCAGCGGGGGGCTACGAGCAGTACTTC. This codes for CASSQEAAGGYEQYF.

In nucleotides, the CDR3 is TGCGCCAGTGCCCCCGGGACTAGCGCTAACAATGAGCAGTTCTTC. It codes for CASAPGTSANNEQFF. This chain links TRBV5-1 with TRBJ2-1, with 10 positions matching TRBD2. The CDR3 runs 15 residues. CDR1 is SGHRS and CDR2 is YFSETQ in the germline V gene. V trimming: 8 bases; J trimming: 5 bases; junction bases outside the gene matches: 10.

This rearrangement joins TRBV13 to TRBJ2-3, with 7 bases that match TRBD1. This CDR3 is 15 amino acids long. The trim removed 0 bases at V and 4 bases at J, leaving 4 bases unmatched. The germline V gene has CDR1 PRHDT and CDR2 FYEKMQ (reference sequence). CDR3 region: CASSLGDRAPDTQYF. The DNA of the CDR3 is TGTGCCAGCAGCTTAGGAGACAGGGCCCCAGATACGCAGTATTTT.

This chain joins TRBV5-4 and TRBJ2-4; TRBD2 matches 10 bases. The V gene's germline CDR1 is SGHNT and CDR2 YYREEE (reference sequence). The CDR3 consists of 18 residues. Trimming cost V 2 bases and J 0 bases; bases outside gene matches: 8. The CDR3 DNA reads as TGTGCCAGCAGCTTCCGAGCGGGAGGGGCCGTAGCCAAAAACATTCAGTACTTC. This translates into CASSFRAGGAVAKNIQYF.

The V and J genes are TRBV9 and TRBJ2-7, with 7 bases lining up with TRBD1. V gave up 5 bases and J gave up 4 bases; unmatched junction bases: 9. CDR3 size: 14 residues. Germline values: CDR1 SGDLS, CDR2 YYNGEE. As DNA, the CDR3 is TGTGCCAGCAGTGCAACCGGGACAGCTTACGAGCAGTACTTC. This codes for CASSATGTAYEQYF.

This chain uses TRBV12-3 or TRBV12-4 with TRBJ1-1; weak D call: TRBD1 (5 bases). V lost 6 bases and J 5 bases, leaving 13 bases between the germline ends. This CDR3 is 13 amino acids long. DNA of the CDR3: TGTGCCAGCAGCCAGGACATTGGTACTGAAGCTTTCTTT. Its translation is CASSQDIGTEAFF.

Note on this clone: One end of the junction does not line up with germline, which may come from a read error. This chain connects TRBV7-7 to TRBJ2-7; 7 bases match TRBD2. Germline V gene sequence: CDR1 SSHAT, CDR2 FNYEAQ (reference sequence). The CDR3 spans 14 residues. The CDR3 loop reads CASSLNGGKDEQYF. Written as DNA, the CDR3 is TGTGCTAGCAGCCTAAACGGGGGGAAGGACGAGCAGTACTTC.

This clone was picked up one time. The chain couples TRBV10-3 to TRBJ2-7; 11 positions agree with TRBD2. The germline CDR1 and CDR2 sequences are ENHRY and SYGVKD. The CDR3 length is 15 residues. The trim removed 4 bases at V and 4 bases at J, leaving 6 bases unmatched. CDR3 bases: TGTGCCATCAGTGCACTAGCGGGAGATCGGTACGAGCAGTACTTC. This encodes CAISALAGDRYEQYF.

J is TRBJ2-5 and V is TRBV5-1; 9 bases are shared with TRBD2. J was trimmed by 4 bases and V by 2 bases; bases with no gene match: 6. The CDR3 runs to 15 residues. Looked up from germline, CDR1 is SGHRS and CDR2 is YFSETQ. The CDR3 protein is CASSFAGGLGETQYF. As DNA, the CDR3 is TGCGCCAGCAGCTTCGCGGGGGGGCTAGGAGAGACCCAGTACTTC.

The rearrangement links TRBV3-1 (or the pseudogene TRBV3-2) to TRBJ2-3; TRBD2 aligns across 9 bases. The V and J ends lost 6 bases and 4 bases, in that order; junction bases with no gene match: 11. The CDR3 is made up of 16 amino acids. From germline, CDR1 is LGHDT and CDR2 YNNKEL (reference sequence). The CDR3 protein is CASRYSGTSFADTQYF. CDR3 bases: TGTGCCAGCAGATATTCCGGGACTAGCTTCGCAGATACGCAGTATTTT.

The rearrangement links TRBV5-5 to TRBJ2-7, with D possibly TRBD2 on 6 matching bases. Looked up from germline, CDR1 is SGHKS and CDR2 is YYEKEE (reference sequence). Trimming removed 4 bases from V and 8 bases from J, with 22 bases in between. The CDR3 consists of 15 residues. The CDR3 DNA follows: TGTGCCAGCAGCCCCGCCGGGACTTCGAACCAACAGCAGTACTTC. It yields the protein CASSPAGTSNQQQYF.

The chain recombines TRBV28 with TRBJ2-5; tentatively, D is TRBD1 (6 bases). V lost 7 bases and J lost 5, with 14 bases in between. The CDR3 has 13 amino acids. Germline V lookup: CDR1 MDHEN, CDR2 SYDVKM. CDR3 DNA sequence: TGTGCCAGCACCCAGGGGAATTTGGAGACCCAGTACTTC. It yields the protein CASTQGNLETQYF.

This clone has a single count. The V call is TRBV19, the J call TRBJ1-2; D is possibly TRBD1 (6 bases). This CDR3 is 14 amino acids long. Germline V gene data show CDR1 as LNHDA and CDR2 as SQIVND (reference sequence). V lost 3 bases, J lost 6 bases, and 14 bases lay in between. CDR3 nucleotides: TGTGCCAGTAGTATCCCACAGGGAGGGGATGGCTACACCTTC. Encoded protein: CASSIPQGGDGYTF.

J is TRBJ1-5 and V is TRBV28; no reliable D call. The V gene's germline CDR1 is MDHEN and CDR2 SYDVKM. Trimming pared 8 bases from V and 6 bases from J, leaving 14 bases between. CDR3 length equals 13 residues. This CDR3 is CASRSGSAQPQHF. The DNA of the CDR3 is TGTGCCAGCCGATCGGGGTCGGCTCAGCCCCAGCATTTT.

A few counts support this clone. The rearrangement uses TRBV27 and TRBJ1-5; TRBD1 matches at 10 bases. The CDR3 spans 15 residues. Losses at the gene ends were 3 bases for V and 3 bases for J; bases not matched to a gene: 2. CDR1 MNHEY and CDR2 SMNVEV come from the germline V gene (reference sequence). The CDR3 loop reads CASSFGTGANQPQHF. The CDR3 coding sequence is TGTGCCAGCAGTTTCGGGACAGGGGCCAATCAGCCCCAGCATTTT.